One and the same sample provided the 28 T cell receptor beta chains below, sequenced in a study of a mutant IDH1 vaccine in newly diagnosed glioma. The time point here: week 47, end of study. Alongside topical imiquimod, each dose of vaccine comprised 300 ug of mutant IDH1 20-mer peptide. Some clones are missing from TCRdb's copy, which holds only in-frame ones; the method was immunoSEQ multiplex PCR. The table records tens of thousands of clones, around four fifths of them present only once. Antigens of these TCRs are unknown. The material was PBMCs, obtained from a glioma patient whose treatment included an IDH1 peptide vaccine. All receptors come from a man aged 25 to 40 with glioma.

This clone has just a few counts. The chain is built from TRBV5-1 and TRBJ1-4, with D perhaps TRBD1 (5 bases). The CDR3 runs 14 residues. Germline CDR1 reads SGHRS; CDR2 reads YFSETQ. V gave up 7 bases and J gave up 6 bases, with 16 bases separating them. The CDR3 reads CASRSGRADEKLFF. CDR3 DNA sequence: TGCGCCAGCCGTTCTGGCAGGGCTGATGAAAAACTGTTTTTT. The whole variable domain, filled in from reference TRBV5-1 and TRBJ1-4, reads KAGVTQTPRYLIKTRGQQVTLSCSPISGHRSVSWYQQTPGQGLQFLFEYFSETQRNKGNFPGRFSGRQFSNSRSEMNVSTLELGDSALYLCASRSGRADEKLFFGSGTQLSVL.

This clone was picked up a small number of times. The chain joins TRBV4-1 to TRBJ1-5; 7 bases match TRBD1. CDR1 is MGHRA, CDR2 YSYEKL, per germline. The CDR3 extends over 16 amino acids. The V and J ends lost 2 bases and 2 bases, in that order; junction bases with no gene match: 6. CDR3 DNA: TGCGCCAGCAGCCAATTACCCGGGACAGGCAATCAGCCCCAGCATTTT. The encoded protein is CASSQLPGTGNQPQHF.

This clone is a singleton in its sample. Additional DNA sequences in this sample encode the identical CDR3. The chain employs TRBV12-5 and TRBJ2-1; TRBD2 agrees at 9 bases. Trimming removed 0 bases from V and 5 bases from J; junction bases left unmatched: 14. CDR3 length: 19 residues. CDR1 and CDR2 from the germline V gene are LGHNT and FRNRAP. The CDR3 spells CASGLVRLGMGLADNEQFF. CDR3 DNA sequence: TGTGCTAGTGGTTTGGTACGTCTTGGGATGGGACTAGCAGACAATGAGCAGTTCTTC. The full variable domain, in which reference TRBV12-5 and TRBJ2-1 provide the parts outside the CDR3, is DARVTQTPRHKVTEMGQEVTMRCQPILGHNTVFWYRQTMMQGLELLAYFRNRAPLDDSGMPKDRFSAEMPDATLATLKIQPSEPRDSAVYFCASGLVRLGMGLADNEQFFGPGTRLTVL.

In DNA form, the CDR3 reads TGCAGCGTTGAGGGGACAGGGGGCCCCTACGAGCAGTACTTC. Protein sequence: CSVEGTGGPYEQYF. The rearrangement uses TRBV29-1 and TRBJ2-7; 12 bases match TRBD1. V was clipped by 3 bases and J by 2 bases; unmatched bases: 2. Germline lookup yields CDR1 SQVTM and CDR2 ANQGSEA. The CDR3 has 14 residues.

The V call is TRBV25-1, the J call TRBJ2-7; 7 nucleotides line up with TRBD1. Looked up from germline, CDR1 is MGHDK and CDR2 is SYGVNS. V lost 7 bases, J lost 0 bases, and 6 bases stayed unmatched. This CDR3 has 14 residues. The CDR3 spells CASNRQGFSYEQYF. CDR3 sequence (DNA): TGTGCCAGCAATCGACAGGGCTTCTCCTACGAGCAGTACTTC.

This chain links TRBV5-5 with TRBJ1-4; possibly TRBD1 for D (5 bases). Per germline, CDR1 SGHKS and CDR2 YYEKEE (reference sequence). This CDR3 has 12 residues. V lost 4 bases and J 8 bases, leaving 9 bases between the germline ends. The CDR3 reads CASSVNREKLFF. In DNA form, the CDR3 reads TGTGCCAGCAGCGTTAACAGGGAAAAACTGTTTTTT.

This clone has just a few counts. V usage is TRBV4-1 and J usage is TRBJ1-1; 7 nucleotides align to TRBD1. This CDR3 is built from 15 residues. V gave up 8 bases and J gave up 1 base; unmatched junction bases: 10. Per the germline V gene, CDR1 is MGHRA and CDR2 is YSYEKL. CDR3 loop: CASSKPNRGNTEAFF. DNA for the CDR3: TGCGCCAGCTCAAAGCCAAACAGGGGGAACACTGAAGCTTTCTTT.

This chain connects TRBV15 to TRBJ1-6; D call uncertain. This CDR3 contains 17 residues. V was clipped by 0 bases and J by 0 bases, with 9 bases between them. Per the germline V gene, CDR1 is LNHNV and CDR2 is YYDKDF (reference sequence). As DNA, the CDR3 is TGTGCCACCAGCAGAGATCTTCCGAGCTCCTATAATTCACCCCTCCACTTT. This encodes CATSRDLPSSYNSPLHF.

As to this clone: Other DNA sequences in this specimen translate into the identical CDR3. The V call is TRBV2, the J call TRBJ1-1, with 7 bases aligning to TRBD1. Trimming removed 5 bases from V and 0 bases from J; junction bases left unmatched: 3. The CDR3 consists of 14 residues. Germline assignment: CDR1 SNHLY and CDR2 FYNNEI. In DNA, the CDR3 is TGTGCCAGCAGTCGACAGGGTATGAACACTGAAGCTTTCTTT. This sequence encodes CASSRQGMNTEAFF.

The gene calls are TRBV5-1 and TRBJ2-3; perhaps TRBD1 as D (6 bases). Germline CDR1 SGHRS, CDR2 YFSETQ. V lost 4 bases, J lost 0 bases, and 12 bases lay in between. This CDR3 comprises 15 residues. The CDR3 sequence: CASSHGQSSTDTQYF. Here the CDR3 DNA reads TGCGCCAGCAGCCACGGACAGTCTAGCACAGATACGCAGTATTTT.

This rearrangement joins TRBV10-2 to TRBJ2-7; the D is unclear. Germline lookup yields CDR1 WSHSY and CDR2 SAAADI. The CDR3 is made up of 13 amino acids. Trimming pared 3 bases from V and 4 bases from J, leaving 10 bases between. As DNA, the CDR3 is TGCGCCAGCAGTGAACTTTTGGTTTACGAGCAGTACTTC. It yields the protein CASSELLVYEQYF.

The chain uses TRBV30 and TRBJ2-7, with D possibly TRBD1 on 5 matching bases. CDR1 and CDR2 from the germline V gene are GTSNPN and SVGIG (reference sequence). The CDR3 has 11 amino acids. Between the trimmed V and J ends, which lost 5 bases and 6 bases, there was a span of 11 bases. DNA of the CDR3: TGTGCCTGGGGGGTGGGGCTCGAGCAGTACTTC. Translating it yields CAWGVGLEQYF.

The genes are TRBV28 and TRBJ2-3; D is unclear. The V gene's germline CDR1 is MDHEN and CDR2 SYDVKM. Trimming removed 1 base at V and 8 bases at J, with 10 bases between. The CDR3 has 13 amino acids. The CDR3 bases are TGTGCCAGCAGTTTATCAGTTCTGGGTACGCAGTATTTT. Translated: CASSLSVLGTQYF.

This clone was detected once. The chain couples TRBV18 to TRBJ1-3, with 7 positions matching TRBD1. V was pared by 3 bases and J by 2 bases, with 13 bases of the junction left unmatched. Germline V lookup: CDR1 KGHSH, CDR2 LQKENI. The CDR3 contains 18 residues. DNA for the CDR3: TGTGCCAGCTCACCCGGGACAGACCGCCCGAGGGCTGGAAACACCATATATTTT. Translated: CASSPGTDRPRAGNTIYF.

The gene calls are TRBV6-5 and TRBJ1-3; TRBD1 matches 8 bases. V lost 8 bases and J lost 4; bases outside the gene matches: 4. The CDR3 runs to 13 residues. CDR1 is MNHEY and CDR2 is SVGAGI in the germline V gene. The CDR3 DNA sequence: TGTGCCAGCTGCAGGGGGCACGGAAACACCATATATTTT. It yields the protein CASCRGHGNTIYF.

The rearrangement links TRBV14 to TRBJ1-1, with unresolved D. CDR3 length: 12 residues. The V gene lost 2 bases and the J gene lost 6 bases, with 7 bases spanning the gap. CDR1 is SGHDN and CDR2 is FVKESK in the germline V gene. The CDR3, as DNA: TGTGCCAGCAGCCAAATGGGTCCTGAAGCTTTCTTT. Its protein product is CASSQMGPEAFF.

This CDR3 is CAITSRGFATEAFF. The CDR3 DNA sequence: TGTGCCATCACCTCAAGGGGGTTTGCCACTGAAGCTTTCTTT. The chain uses TRBV10-3 and TRBJ1-1, with D maybe TRBD1 (6 bases). This CDR3 contains 14 residues. V gave up 7 bases and J gave up 4 bases, with 16 bases separating them. Per the germline V gene, CDR1 is ENHRY and CDR2 is SYGVKD.

The genes are TRBV11-2 and TRBJ1-6; 8 bases are shared with TRBD1. Per the germline V gene, CDR1 is SGHAT and CDR2 is FQNNGV. The trim removed 5 bases at V and 10 bases at J, leaving 10 bases unmatched. The CDR3 covers 15 residues. Here the CDR3 reads CASSRRTGKHSPLHF. The CDR3 nucleotides read TGTGCCAGCAGCAGACGGACAGGGAAGCACTCACCCCTCCACTTT.

The V call is TRBV7-6, the J call TRBJ2-3, with 7 nucleotides matching TRBD2. The ends lost 5 bases at V and 3 bases at J; junction bases unmatched: 8. There are 15 residues in the CDR3. Germline V gene data show CDR1 as SGHVS and CDR2 as FNYEAQ. The CDR3 reads CASSALGGLTDTQYF. In DNA, the CDR3 is TGTGCCAGCAGCGCCCTGGGGGGGTTGACAGATACGCAGTATTTT.

The chain links TRBV6-6 to TRBJ1-1; D gene unclear. Between the trimmed V and J ends, which lost 0 bases and 4 bases, there was a span of 9 bases. CDR1 MNHNY and CDR2 SVGAGI come from the germline V gene (reference sequence). The CDR3 extends over 14 amino acids. CDR3 region: CASSYSGTGTEAFF. CDR3 nucleotide sequence: TGTGCCAGCAGTTACTCGGGCACGGGCACTGAAGCTTTCTTT.

The V gene is TRBV7-6, the J gene TRBJ2-3, with 8 bases fitting TRBD2. Germline V gene data show CDR1 as SGHVS and CDR2 as FNYEAQ. J was trimmed by 2 bases and V by 5 bases; bases with no gene match: 9. This CDR3 contains 16 residues. In DNA form, the CDR3 reads TGTGCCAGCAGCCCGACCGGGGGGGGCCTCACAGATACGCAGTATTTT. It translates to CASSPTGGGLTDTQYF.

The chain carries TRBV7-2 and TRBJ2-7; 7 bases fit TRBD2. CDR3 length equals 15 residues. Germline V lookup: CDR1 SGHTA, CDR2 FQGNSA. The J segment lost 0 bases and the V segment lost 3 bases, leaving 5 bases of the junction unmatched. The chain's CDR3 is CASSLFWTSSYEQYF. The CDR3 coding sequence is TGTGCCAGCAGCTTGTTCTGGACTAGCTCCTACGAGCAGTACTTC. The full variable domain, in which reference TRBV7-2 and TRBJ2-7 provide the parts outside the CDR3, is GAGVSQSPSNKVTEKGKDVELRCDPISGHTALYWYRQSLGQGLEFLIYFQGNSAPDKSGLPSDRFSAERTGGSVSTLTIQRTQQEDSAVYLCASSLFWTSSYEQYFGPGTRLTVT.

The chain has TRBV30 and TRBJ1-4, with D uncertain. In germline, CDR1 is GTSNPN, CDR2 SVGIG (reference sequence). The V and J ends lost 2 bases and 2 bases respectively, with 12 bases between them. This CDR3 has 15 residues. This CDR3 is CAWSPRGWTNEKLFF. The CDR3 DNA reads as TGTGCCTGGAGTCCCCGGGGTTGGACTAATGAAAAACTGTTTTTT.

The V gene is TRBV5-1, the J gene TRBJ2-3, with 8 bases that match TRBD2. V trimming: 2 bases; J trimming: 6 bases; junction bases outside the gene matches: 8. CDR1 and CDR2 (germline): SGHRS, YFSETQ. The length of the CDR3 is 15 residues. The DNA of the CDR3 is TGCGCCAGCAGCTTAGTTCCGGGGGGGCTGGATACGCAGTATTTT. Its translation: CASSLVPGGLDTQYF.

The chain joins TRBV19 to TRBJ2-2, with 7 bases matching TRBD1. Germline V lookup: CDR1 LNHDA, CDR2 SQIVND (reference sequence). The CDR3 contains 18 residues. With V trimmed by 5 bases and J by 5 bases, 17 bases remained unmatched. DNA for the CDR3: TGTGCCAGTAGTGGCCCCCGAGAGACAGGGATAAGGACCGGGGAGCTGTTTTTT. Translated: CASSGPRETGIRTGELFF.

The gene calls are TRBV7-8 and TRBJ1-3; D may be TRBD1 (6 bases). The CDR3 is 16 residues long. In germline, CDR1 is SGHVS, CDR2 FQNEAQ. V was cut by 6 bases and J by 0 bases, with 15 bases left in between. CDR3: CASRQWGGGSGNTIYF. The CDR3 region has the DNA TGTGCCAGCAGACAATGGGGGGGCGGCTCTGGAAACACCATATATTTT.

The J gene is TRBJ1-6, the V gene TRBV13; D is unresolved. V shed 0 bases and J shed 8 bases, with 5 bases lying between them. In germline, CDR1 is PRHDT, CDR2 FYEKMQ (reference sequence). The CDR3 is 13 residues long. The CDR3 sequence is CASSLGRHSPLHF. Written as DNA, the CDR3 is TGTGCCAGCAGCTTAGGACGGCATTCACCCCTCCACTTT.

This chain joins TRBV5-8 and TRBJ2-7; 8 nucleotides match TRBD1. This CDR3 is built from 15 residues. From germline, CDR1 is SGHTS and CDR2 YDEGEE. J was trimmed by 3 bases and V by 7 bases; bases with no gene match: 12. The CDR3 sequence is CASGLTGTGGYEQYF. The DNA of the CDR3 is TGTGCCAGCGGCCTGACCGGGACAGGAGGCTACGAGCAGTACTTC.